This TCR beta chain appears in the sequencing data of a study of follicular helper T cells after annual influenza vaccination (dated by TCRdb to about 2017). Regarding the study in general: After each seasonal influenza vaccination, blood samples were collected on days 0, 7 and 28. To study recall of cTfh clones, some subjects were followed across successive annual vaccinations spanning the 2013-2014, 2014-2015 and 2015-2016 seasons. One week after vaccination, a second recruited cohort of 12 to 13 subjects (Table S1) displayed a similar ICOS+CD38+ cTfh response. Multi-year samples were available from six subjects, with four subjects covering two vaccination seasons and two subjects covering three seasons. The 2015 samples were processed right after collection, while the 2013-2014 samples were cryopreserved.

The sample's time point label, decoded: 2014-2015 season, pre-vaccination. Adults were given seasonal inactivated influenza vaccine (Fluvarix), and sorted blood CD4 subsets were followed by TCRB sequencing before and after vaccination. Subjects were considered eligible if community-dwelling and if influenza vaccine had not been received in the prior 6 months. Influenza vaccine contraindications, substance abuse, HIV/AIDS, active malignancy, immunomodulatory medication and active illness such as respiratory infection were included among the exclusion criteria. Per time point, between roughly 40 and 100 mL of blood was sampled. Circulating Tfh were defined as non-naive CD4+CXCR5+PD-1+ cells and sorted into ICOS+CD38+ and ICOS-CD38- fractions. PBMC were isolated using Ficoll-Paque PLUS or SepMate separation. Cell subsets were sorted from PBMC on a BD FACS Aria before DNA extraction. The germline V gene yields MNHNS for CDR1 and SASEGT for CDR2. The junction shows trimming of 10 bases on V and 3 bases on J, and the gene matches do not reach 15 bases of it. The CDR3 holds 15 amino acids from the cysteine to the phenylalanine. Only the CDR3 DNA stays, 45 bases, in frame from base 1.

Broad study findings and their caveats: Successive annual vaccinations recalled a recurring oligoclonal ICOS+CD38+ cTfh response that included tetramer and AIM influenza-specific clonotypes. ICOS+CD38+ cTfh clonality correlated with the frequency of that population, and its change correlated with the change in circulating plasmablast frequency. Only roughly 9.5-22% of analyzed cells yielded productive TCRB sequences, so sampling of rare clonotypes was not possible. Day 7 ICOS+CD38+ clones were most often found later in ICOS-CD38- cTfh, suggesting that subset may serve as a memory reservoir.

This clone was recorded only once. Its antigen is currently not known. No much larger clone exists at a distance of one base, and base qualities are not known. Library method: the immunoSEQ multiplex PCR assay. Adaptive Biotechnologies carried out TCRB amplification, library preparation, sequencing and preliminary bioinformatics at Survey level resolution. For TCRB sequencing, genomic DNA from sorted cTfh populations was amplified by multiplex PCR. The published analysis was carried out like this. Clonality was calculated in R as 1 minus normalized Shannon entropy, and the Gini index was calculated with the R package ineq. Overlap score was the summed counts of shared sequences divided by total counts of all sequences in both compared samples. Shared-clonotype significance used Fisher's exact test assuming a theoretical repertoire of 10^7 TCRB sequences. Drawn from immuneACCESS, this table holds only the in-frame rearrangements with V and J called that TCRdb kept. Clones are partly lost; checked studies trace under half to an unresolved V gene and leave the rest unexplained. V and J calls and clone size are copied from that table; D and trimming were computed from the DNA. Within this sample are over 25,000 clones, with roughly 80% of them counted one time only. The top ten hold around 1.2% of the sample.

The input for sequencing was CXCR5+ CD38- circulating T follicular helper cells from blood, taken on the day of influenza vaccination. According to the study, the label for this sample's cell subset or site signals: circulating Tfh, non-naive CD4+CXCR5+PD-1+ (ICOS+CD38+ or ICOS-CD38-). The rearranged chain carries TRBV6-1 and TRBJ2-7; 7 bases in the junction line up with TRBD1. The source of this sequence is an adult who received the influenza vaccine. The CDR3 amino acid sequence is: CATKRGPGVNYEQYF. The base sequence is TGTGCCACTAAGAGGGGGCCAGGGGTCAACTACGAGCAGTACTTC.